This T cell receptor (beta chain) was recovered during a study of cytomegalovirus exposure and HLA in healthy donors. The study, taken as a whole, reports: Information on immune exposure was restricted to one variable (CMV serostatus). For most TCR beta V segments, an earlier analysis put the productive rate at about 87% or about 30% of the time. The investigators catalogued 150 or so TCR beta chains as cytomegalovirus-associated.

CDR3 length: 12 residues. Germline assignment: CDR1 SQVTM and CDR2 ANQGSEA. V gave up 7 bases and J gave up 0 bases, with 4 bases separating them. Amplification used 60 Vbeta primers and 13 Jbeta primers. Using immunoSEQ multiplex PCR, the repertoire was profiled, and TCRdb retains in-frame clones only, with some absent. The data show roughly 100,000 clones, around 60% seen once. Healthy bone marrow donors supplied every sample. This clone turned up a few times. Its antigen is not known. The sequence was obtained from a human donor in good health. Specimen: PBMCs. The chain links TRBV29-1 to TRBJ2-6; D is ambiguous. The CDR3 region is CSARSGANVLTF. Here the CDR3 DNA reads TGCAGCGCCCGCTCTGGGGCCAACGTCCTGACTTTC. The full variable domain, in which reference TRBV29-1 and TRBJ2-6 provide the parts outside the CDR3, is SAVISQKPSRDICQRGTSLTIQCQVDSQVTMMFWYRQQPGQSLTLIATANQGSEATYESGFVIDKFPISRPNLTFSTLTVSNMSPEDSSIYLCSARSGANVLTFGAGSRLTVL.